This TCR beta chain stems from a study of blood T cell repertoires in COVID-19. Study summary: The study drew acute and convalescent COVID-19 samples from the United States, Italy and Spain.

Some clones are missing from TCRdb's copy, which holds only in-frame ones; the method was immunoSEQ multiplex PCR. The sample lists 60,000 to 75,000 clones, around 87% occurring once. The CDR3 is 16 amino acids. Trimming cost V 1 base and J 2 bases; bases outside gene matches: 5. CDR1 and CDR2 (germline): LNHDA, SQIVND (reference sequence). The sequencing input was peripheral blood. The chain couples TRBV19 to TRBJ2-1, with 7 bases lining up with TRBD2. The clonotype was recovered from a man aged 70 or older with active COVID-19. The chain's CDR3 is CASSIVAGAAYNEQFF. DNA of the CDR3: TGTGCCAGTAGTATAGTGGCGGGAGCCGCCTACAATGAGCAGTTCTTC.